The 13 T cell receptor beta chains below were found in one sample sequenced in a study of blood T cell repertoires in COVID-19. The repertoire was sequenced with immunoSEQ multiplex PCR; TCRdb's copy has only in-frame clones and lacks some. The sample includes 200,000 to 250,000 clones, about nine tenths of them seen just once. The sample taken for sequencing was peripheral blood. The receptors here all came from a man younger than 45 with COVID-19, enrolled during active disease.

The chain has TRBV9 and TRBJ2-3, with 9 nucleotides matching TRBD2. This CDR3 comprises 16 residues. V gave up 2 bases and J gave up 3 bases; unmatched junction bases: 7. CDR1 SGDLS and CDR2 YYNGEE come from the germline V gene. The CDR3 reads CASSVWRGGWTDTQYF. Here the CDR3 DNA reads TGTGCCAGCAGCGTTTGGCGGGGGGGGTGGACAGATACGCAGTATTTT.

This clone appeared a few times. V usage is TRBV7-8 and J usage is TRBJ2-3; 9 positions agree with TRBD1. The V gene's germline CDR1 is SGHVS and CDR2 FQNEAQ. This CDR3 region has 15 residues. V lost 1 base and J lost 5; bases outside the gene matches: 4. DNA of the CDR3: TGTGCCAGCAGCTTAGGGGACAGGGAAAGAGATACGCAGTATTTT. Amino acid sequence: CASSLGDRERDTQYF.

The CDR3 is CASSPQGATVKGYTF. As DNA, the CDR3 is TGTGCCAGCAGCCCACAGGGTGCGACGGTAAAGGGCTACACCTTC. The V gene is TRBV3-1 (or the pseudogene TRBV3-2), the J gene TRBJ1-2; D perhaps matches TRBD1 (6 bases). The germline V gene has CDR1 LGHDT and CDR2 YNNKEL (reference sequence). Trimming took off 4 bases at V and 8 bases at J, with 20 bases between the two ends. The CDR3 runs 15 residues.

This clone was seen more than once but under ten times. This rearrangement joins TRBV27 to TRBJ2-5; D is perhaps TRBD1 (6 bases). Per the germline V gene, CDR1 is MNHEY and CDR2 is SMNVEV (reference sequence). The CDR3 is 12 amino acids. The ends were cut back, 3 bases at V and 5 bases at J, with 7 bases in the middle. As DNA, the CDR3 is TGTGCCAGCAGTTTGAGGGGGGAGACCCAGTACTTC. It specifies CASSLRGETQYF.

The chain employs TRBV27 and TRBJ2-1; 7 nucleotides agree with TRBD2. Germline CDR1 and CDR2: MNHEY and SMNVEV (reference sequence). The CDR3 totals 15 residues. V was pared by 5 bases and J by 1 base, with 5 bases of the junction left unmatched. The CDR3 DNA reads as TGTGCCAGCAGTGACGGACTAGGGTCCTACAATGAGCAGTTCTTC. Translation gives CASSDGLGSYNEQFF.

The rearrangement uses TRBV2 and TRBJ1-6; weak D call: TRBD1 (5 bases). CDR1 SNHLY and CDR2 FYNNEI come from the germline V gene. V was shortened by 2 bases and J by 0 bases, with 11 bases between the two germline ends. The CDR3 loop spans 17 amino acids. Here the CDR3 reads CASSERGRSSYNSPLHF. The CDR3, as DNA: TGTGCCAGCAGTGAAAGGGGCAGGAGCTCCTATAATTCACCCCTCCACTTT.

V and J are TRBV27 and TRBJ2-7; 7 nucleotides align to TRBD2. The length of the CDR3 is 18 residues. The V gene's germline CDR1 is MNHEY and CDR2 SMNVEV (reference sequence). Unmatched junction bases numbered 17, after V lost 5 bases and J lost 1 base. CDR3 sequence: CASSTLVAGTLFSYEQYF. In DNA, the CDR3 is TGTGCCAGCAGTACCCTAGTAGCGGGCACACTCTTTTCCTACGAGCAGTACTTC.

The chain combines TRBV6-5 with TRBJ1-5; D perhaps matches TRBD1 (5 bases). Deletions cut 2 bases from V and 7 bases from J, with 9 bases between. Germline CDR1 and CDR2: MNHEY and SVGAGI. The CDR3 spans 13 residues. The CDR3 sequence: CASSYQQVQPQHF. The CDR3 DNA is TGTGCCAGCAGTTACCAACAGGTACAGCCCCAGCATTTT.

The sample holds one count of this clone. The chain recombines TRBV9 with TRBJ2-4; D perhaps matches TRBD1 (5 bases). Germline V gives CDR1 SGDLS, CDR2 YYNGEE. The V gene lost 4 bases and the J gene lost 0 bases, with 14 bases spanning the gap. The CDR3 has 16 amino acids. The CDR3 reads CASSPRTGLAKNIQYF. The DNA for the CDR3 is TGTGCCAGCAGCCCTCGAACAGGTTTAGCCAAAAACATTCAGTACTTC.

This chain joins TRBV14 and TRBJ2-1; 10 bases are shared with TRBD2. Trimming took 0 bases from V and 0 from J; bases not matched to a gene: 5. The CDR3 totals 18 residues. Germline V gene sequence: CDR1 SGHDN, CDR2 FVKESK. The CDR3 region has the DNA TGTGCCAGCAGCCAAGATAGACTAGCGGGTTTCTCCTACAATGAGCAGTTCTTC. This translates into CASSQDRLAGFSYNEQFF.

This clone was observed a single time. The chain joins TRBV28 to TRBJ1-5; no definite D call. Germline values: CDR1 MDHEN, CDR2 SYDVKM. V dropped 2 bases and J dropped 9 bases, with 11 bases sitting between them. The CDR3 runs to 13 residues. CDR3 nucleotide sequence: TGTGCCAGCAGTTTAGAGGGCCTCGGGCCCCAGCATTTT. This gives the protein CASSLEGLGPQHF.

The sample holds one count of this clone. The rearrangement joins TRBV2 to TRBJ1-2; 8 nucleotides agree with TRBD1. The germline CDR1 and CDR2 sequences are SNHLY and FYNNEI. The CDR3 is made up of 14 amino acids. The V gene end was trimmed by 11 bases and the J gene end by 5 bases; junction bases not matched to a gene: 13. The CDR3 here is CARQGQGLYYGYTF. CDR3 coding DNA: TGTGCCCGCCAAGGACAGGGCCTATATTATGGCTACACCTTC.

The rearrangement uses TRBV6-1 and TRBJ1-5; 8 nucleotides agree with TRBD1. CDR3 length equals 17 residues. CDR1 is MNHNS, CDR2 SASEGT, per germline. Trimming took 4 bases from V and 6 from J; bases not matched to a gene: 14. The CDR3 region is CASSAGPQGASGQPQHF. The CDR3 DNA reads TGTGCCAGCAGTGCTGGACCTCAGGGGGCGAGTGGTCAGCCCCAGCATTTT.